The clone carrying this T cell receptor (beta chain) has more than one count but fewer than ten. Original analysis: Amplifying reference gene primers gave estimates of nucleated cell counts. Clones were read by immunoSEQ multiplex PCR, and TCRdb kept only the in-frame ones, dropping some. Clone size and V and J calls were adopted from that table, with D and trimming inferred from the DNA. The sample holds 150,000 to 200,000 clones, 65% to 90% seen once. V was trimmed by 6 bases and J by 10 bases, leaving 13 bases between them. The CDR3 spans 13 residues. The data derive from a study of blood T cell repertoires in COVID-19. Study as a whole: Researchers got acute and convalescent COVID-19 samples from the United States, Italy and Spain.

The chain uses TRBV12-3 or TRBV12-4 and TRBJ1-6, with D maybe TRBD1 (6 bases). This sequence originates from a man aged 50-60 years with active or convalescent COVID-19. Source material: peripheral blood. The DNA for the CDR3 is TGTGCCAGCAGAACTAACAGGGACTCACCCCTCCACTTT. Translated: CASRTNRDSPLHF.